Described below is a single T cell receptor (beta chain) sequence and its context. This clonotype was detected ten times or more. This receptor's antigen is unknown. No much larger clone exists at a distance of one base, and base qualities are not known. The data originate from a study of human T cells and chemical hapten exposure (TCRdb year 2021). Regarding the complete study: For sensitization, 2% DPC in acetone was applied to a roughly 2 cm by roughly 2 cm area of upper inner arm skin. Weekly therapeutic DPC doses were additionally applied to the scalp of patients throughout the roughly 23-week study period. Patch testing was performed on the upper back with Finn chambers containing 0.01% DPC, and the patch tests were scored after 6 days according to International Contact Dermatitis Research Group standards. Most of the patients in the cohort were female, and the cohort covered alopecia areata with under or over 50% scalp involvement, alopecia totalis and alopecia universalis. Libraries were pooled for sequencing, and variation in per-sample TCR yields was attributed mainly to small differences in library volumes within the pool. The study tracked peripheral blood TCR repertoire changes in vivo during primary and secondary sensitization to the hapten diphenylcyclopropenone (DPC) in alopecia patients. Patient blood was sampled pre-sensitization (week 0) and at 2, 6 and about 24 weeks after DPC sensitization. About 28 alopecia patients gave blood for TCR sequencing at one to four time points (pre-sensitization, 2, 6 and 24 weeks). General study outcomes and caveats: DPC sensitization did not change how many TCRs were above 1 in 1000 frequency, and no evidence was found of alterations in global repertoire structure. Repeated subsampling changed both the strength of the expansion versus patch-test correlation and the threshold at which that correlation became significant. A positive correlation was found between the number of PT1 expanded TCRs and patch test score, with significance reached at thresholds 8, 16 and 32 but not 4. Expanded TCRs formed significantly more large CDR3 similarity clusters than pre-sensitization or healthy control sets, consistent with antigen-driven responses. Because all patients had alopecia, a presumed autoimmune disease, the immune response of the patients might differ from that of healthy individuals.

Per the publication, the time point label means: patch test 3, about 24 weeks after DPC sensitization. Sample treatment or condition, as interpreted from the label and publication: therapeutic diphenylcyclopropenone sensitization with weekly scalp DPC. At each patch-test visit, blood was drawn before the patch test was applied. Eligible patients were aged 18 to 70, diagnosed with alopecia, deemed suitable for DPC therapy, and excluded if pregnant. Total RNA was isolated from unfractionated whole blood collected in Tempus Blood RNA tubes. The germline V gene (reference sequence) provides CDR1 PRHDT and CDR2 FYEKMQ. Germline trimming amounts to 1 base on V and 4 bases on J, with 12 as the count of junction bases outside the gene matches. From its cysteine to its phenylalanine, the CDR3 spans 18 amino acids. Only the CDR3 DNA stays, 54 bases, in frame from base 1. Libraries were constructed by RACE. Data came from a NextSeq 500. During library preparation, unique molecular identifiers were attached to individual cDNA molecules so that TCRs could be counted quantitatively and reproducibly. From each blood RNA sample, both TCR alpha and TCR beta chains were sequenced. The authors processed their data as follows. A median of approximately 100,000 TCRs per sample was observed, with a range of roughly 20,000 to 750,000. The Decombinator software suite was used to annotate V, J and CDR3 in the TCR reads. For the PS versus PT1 abundance plots, all samples were subsampled to the same number of TCRs (28,000). TCRs were defined as expanded if absent before sensitization and observed at least eight times at the 2-week time point. TCRdb reworked the public reads: Q25 trimming with fastp, MiXCR clone assembly, productive beta chains retained. Rows with one shared CDR3 protein collapse into an entry with the most common genes and DNA. Here the V and J calls rest on TCRdb's processing, not on the authors' analysis. Within this sample are about 120,000 distinct CDR3 sequences, with around 11% of them counted one time only. The ten top clones hold roughly 2.3% of the sample.

In this chain, TRBV13 is recombined with TRBJ2-1; 8 nucleotides in the junction match TRBD2. This clonotype was sampled from a woman between 45 and 65 years old with alopecia areata. Some clones in this sample may be carry-over from other donors' samples. Sequencing was performed on whole blood, taken in connection with sensitization to the hapten diphenylcyclopropenone (DPC). CDR3 protein: CASSLANRELAVYNEQFF. The nucleotide sequence reads TGTGCCAGCAGCTTAGCGAACAGGGAACTAGCGGTTTACAATGAGCAGTTCTTC. Reference TRBV13 and TRBJ2-1 proteins supply the regions before and after the CDR3; the full variable domain is: AAGVIQSPRHLIKEKRETATLKCYPIPRHDTVYWYQQGPGQDPQFLISFYEKMQSDKGSIPDRFSAQQFSDYHSELNMSSLELGDSALYFCASSLANRELAVYNEQFFGPGTRLTVL.